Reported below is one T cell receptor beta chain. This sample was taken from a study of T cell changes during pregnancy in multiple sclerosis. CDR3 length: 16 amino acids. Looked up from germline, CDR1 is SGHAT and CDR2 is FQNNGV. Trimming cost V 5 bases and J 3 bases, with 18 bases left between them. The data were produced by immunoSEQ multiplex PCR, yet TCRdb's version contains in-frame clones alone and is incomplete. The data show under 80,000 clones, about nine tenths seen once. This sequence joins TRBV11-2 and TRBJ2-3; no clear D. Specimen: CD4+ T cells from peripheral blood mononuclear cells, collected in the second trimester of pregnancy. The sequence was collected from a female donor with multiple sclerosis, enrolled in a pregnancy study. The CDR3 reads CASSPSSLTRTDTQYF. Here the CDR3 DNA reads TGTGCCAGCAGCCCATCTAGTCTAACGAGGACAGATACGCAGTATTTT.